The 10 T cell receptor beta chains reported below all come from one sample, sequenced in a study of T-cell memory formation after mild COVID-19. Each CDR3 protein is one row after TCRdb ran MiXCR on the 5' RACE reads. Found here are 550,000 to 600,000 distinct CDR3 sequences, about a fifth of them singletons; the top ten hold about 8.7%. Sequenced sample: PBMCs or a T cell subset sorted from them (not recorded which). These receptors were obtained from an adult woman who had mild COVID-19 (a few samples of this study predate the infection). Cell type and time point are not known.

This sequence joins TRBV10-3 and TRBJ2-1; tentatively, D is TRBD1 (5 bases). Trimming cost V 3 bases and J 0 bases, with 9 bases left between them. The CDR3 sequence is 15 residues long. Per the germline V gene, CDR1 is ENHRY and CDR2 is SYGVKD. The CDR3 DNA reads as TGTGCCATCAGTGAAGGGGCAGTCTCCTACAATGAGCAGTTCTTC. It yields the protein CAISEGAVSYNEQFF.

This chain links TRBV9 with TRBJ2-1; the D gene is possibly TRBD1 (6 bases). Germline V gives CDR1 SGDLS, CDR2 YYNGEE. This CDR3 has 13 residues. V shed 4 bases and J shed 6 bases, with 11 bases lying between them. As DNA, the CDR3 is TGTGCCAGCAGCACCACAGGGAGCAATGAGCAGTTCTTC. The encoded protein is CASSTTGSNEQFF.

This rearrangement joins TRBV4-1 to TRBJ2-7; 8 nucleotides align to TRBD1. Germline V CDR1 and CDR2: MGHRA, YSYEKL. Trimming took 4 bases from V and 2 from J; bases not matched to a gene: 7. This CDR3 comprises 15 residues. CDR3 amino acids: CASSPTGQGTYEQYF. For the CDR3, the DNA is TGCGCCAGCAGCCCGACCGGACAGGGTACCTACGAGCAGTACTTC.

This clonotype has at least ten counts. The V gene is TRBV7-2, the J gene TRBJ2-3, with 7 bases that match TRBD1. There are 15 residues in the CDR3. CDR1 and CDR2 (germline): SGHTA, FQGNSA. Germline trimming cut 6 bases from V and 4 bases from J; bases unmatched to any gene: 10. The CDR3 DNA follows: TGTGCCAGCAGATCGCACAGAACAGGGGCAGATACGCAGTATTTT. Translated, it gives CASRSHRTGADTQYF.

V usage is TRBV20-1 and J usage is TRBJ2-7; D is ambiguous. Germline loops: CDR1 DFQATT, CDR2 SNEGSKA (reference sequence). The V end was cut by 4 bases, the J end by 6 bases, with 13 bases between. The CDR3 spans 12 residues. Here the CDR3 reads CSATWRLGEQYF. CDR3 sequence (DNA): TGCAGTGCTACCTGGCGACTGGGCGAGCAGTACTTC.

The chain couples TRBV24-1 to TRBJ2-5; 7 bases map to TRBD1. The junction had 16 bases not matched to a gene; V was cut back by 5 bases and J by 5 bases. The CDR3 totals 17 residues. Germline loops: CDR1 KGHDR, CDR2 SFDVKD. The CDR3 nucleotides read TGTGCCACCAGTGGCCCGGCCGGCTCAGGGGGAAGGGAGACCCAGTACTTC. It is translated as CATSGPAGSGGRETQYF.

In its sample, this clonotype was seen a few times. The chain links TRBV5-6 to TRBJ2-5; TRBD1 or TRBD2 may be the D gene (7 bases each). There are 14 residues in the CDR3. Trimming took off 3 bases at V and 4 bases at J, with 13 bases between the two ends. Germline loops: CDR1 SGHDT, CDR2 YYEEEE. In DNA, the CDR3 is TGTGCCAGCAGCTCCCGCAGGGGGGGAGAGACCCAGTACTTC. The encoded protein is CASSSRRGGETQYF.

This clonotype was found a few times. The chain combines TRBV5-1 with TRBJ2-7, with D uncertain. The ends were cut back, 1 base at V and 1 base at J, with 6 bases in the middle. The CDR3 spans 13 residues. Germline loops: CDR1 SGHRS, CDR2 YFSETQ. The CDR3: CASSLFQSYEQYF. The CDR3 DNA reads TGCGCCAGCAGCTTGTTCCAGTCCTACGAGCAGTACTTC.

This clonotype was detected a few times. CDR3 sequence (DNA): TGCAGCGTTGTGACAGCGAACACTGAAGCTTTCTTT. This codes for CSVVTANTEAFF. This rearrangement joins TRBV29-1 to TRBJ1-1; possibly TRBD1 for D (5 bases). Trimming left V 4 bases short and J 1 base short, with 7 bases between. The germline CDR1 and CDR2 sequences are SQVTM and ANQGSEA. The CDR3 length is 12 residues.

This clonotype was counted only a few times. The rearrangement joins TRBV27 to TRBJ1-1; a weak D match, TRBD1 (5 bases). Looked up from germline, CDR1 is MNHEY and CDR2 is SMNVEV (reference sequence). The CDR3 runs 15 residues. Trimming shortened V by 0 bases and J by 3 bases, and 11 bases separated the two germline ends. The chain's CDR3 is CASSLSPGEDTEAFF. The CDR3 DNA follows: TGTGCCAGCAGTTTATCCCCGGGGGAGGACACTGAAGCTTTCTTT.